This paragraph reports one TCR beta chain. No antigen is known for it. The data are from a study of cytomegalovirus exposure and HLA in healthy donors. Regarding the study as a whole: A likely sequencing artifact accounted for one observed cluster of highly shared sequence variants.

The PCR made use of 60 Vbeta and 13 Jbeta primers. Sequenced by immunoSEQ multiplex PCR; TCRdb stores in-frame clones only, minus some. In all, the sample yields 65,000 to 95,000 clones. Germline-derived CDR1 and CDR2 are SGDLS and YYNGEE. Trimming removed 4 bases from V and 0 bases from J, with 11 bases in between. This CDR3 comprises 16 residues. The receptor comes from a man between 25 and 39 years old in good health and CMV-seronegative. This rearrangement joins TRBV9 to TRBJ2-6; D is uncertain. Sequencing was done on a sample of PBMCs. CDR3 DNA: TGTGCCAGCAGCCCCGGTGCCTTCTCTGGGGCCAACGTCCTGACTTTC. Translating gives CASSPGAFSGANVLTF.